This TCR beta chain was identified during a study of blood T cells in healthy people across ages. On the study more broadly: When template switching was applied, about one barcoded beta molecule was captured per two T cells.

Findings and caveats of the study: Naive T cell percentage showed a strong correlation with the diversity of TCR beta.

Comment on this clonotype: Antigen unknown.

J was trimmed by 3 bases and V by 6 bases; bases with no gene match: 14. This CDR3 has 16 amino acids. Per germline, CDR1 MNHEY and CDR2 SVGAGI. The authors ran a second PCR of about 7 to 11 cycles using a sample-barcoded 5' primer and a J-beta primer mix. A single record per CDR3 protein comes from TCRdb applying MiXCR to the 5' RACE reads. Of about 1,800,000 distinct CDR3 sequences detected, roughly 30% appear once; the ten largest clones hold over 7%. The sequenced sample was blood. This TCR was recovered from a woman in her twenties or thirties in good health. The chain carries TRBV6-5 and TRBJ2-7, with 7 bases matching TRBD2. CDR3 sequence reads: CASSVGLAANYYEQYF. The CDR3 nucleotides read TGTGCCAGCAGCGTAGGGCTAGCGGCAAATTACTACGAGCAGTACTTC.